The 7 T cell receptor beta chains reported below all come from one sample, sequenced in a study of T-cell reconstitution after alpha-beta-depleted transplantation in children. The library targeted TCRbeta and was prepared with unique molecular identifiers. In TCRdb, the PCR reads were re-called with MiXCR into one record per CDR3 protein. The sample contains around 500,000 distinct CDR3 sequences, around 12% of which appear only once. The sample in question was PBMCs from the stem cell graft donor, obtained from the stem cell graft. All receptors come from a human donor who donated a stem cell graft to a child with combined immunodeficiency.

The sample holds a few counts of this clonotype. The rearrangement links TRBV20-1 to TRBJ2-1; 10 positions agree with TRBD2. Per the germline V gene, CDR1 is DFQATT and CDR2 is SNEGSKA (reference sequence). The CDR3 covers 18 residues. Losses at the gene ends were 1 base for V and 1 base for J; bases not matched to a gene: 10. CDR3 protein: CSARVASGGFISYNEQFF. CDR3 nucleotides: TGCAGTGCTAGAGTGGCTAGCGGGGGTTTTATATCCTACAATGAGCAGTTCTTC.

The rearrangement links TRBV14 to TRBJ2-7; 7 positions agree with TRBD1. The CDR3 totals 16 residues. Per germline, CDR1 SGHDN and CDR2 FVKESK. Trimming cost V 0 bases and J 5 bases; bases outside gene matches: 10. The CDR3 protein is CASSQDWTGTSHEQYF. The CDR3 DNA sequence: TGTGCCAGCAGCCAAGATTGGACAGGTACGAGTCACGAGCAGTACTTC. Drawing the rest from reference TRBV14 and TRBJ2-7, the complete variable domain is EAGVTQFPSHSVIEKGQTVTLRCDPISGHDNLYWYRRVMGKEIKFLLHFVKESKQDESGMPNNRFLAERTGGTYSTLKVQPAELEDSGVYFCASSQDWTGTSHEQYFGPGTRLTVT.

The chain uses TRBV5-6 and TRBJ2-1, with 8 bases matching TRBD1. Germline trimming cut 4 bases from V and 0 bases from J; bases unmatched to any gene: 21. This CDR3 is 21 amino acids long. The germline CDR1 and CDR2 sequences are SGHDT and YYEEEE. The CDR3 protein is CASSTYSTTGEEGSSYNEQFF. The CDR3 coding sequence is TGTGCCAGCAGCACCTACTCCACGACAGGGGAGGAAGGAAGCTCCTACAATGAGCAGTTCTTC.

J is TRBJ1-1 and V is TRBV6-2 or TRBV6-3; no clear D. The CDR3 has 14 amino acids. Trimming shortened V by 7 bases and J by 10 bases, and 22 bases separated the two germline ends. CDR1 and CDR2 from the germline V gene are MNHEY and SVGEGT. The CDR3 loop is CASTKGIPDLRAFF. The CDR3 nucleotides read TGTGCCAGCACAAAGGGAATTCCGGATTTGAGAGCTTTCTTT.

This clonotype was observed a handful of times. V gene TRBV30 combines with J gene TRBJ2-5, with D possibly being TRBD2 (6 bases). The CDR3 runs to 12 residues. The germline V gene encodes CDR1 GTSNPN and CDR2 SVGIG (reference sequence). Trimming took 8 bases from V and 4 from J, leaving 14 bases between them. The CDR3 reads CALDLGGETQYF. The CDR3 coding sequence is TGTGCCCTAGATTTGGGGGGAGAGACCCAGTACTTC.

The chain is built from TRBV7-9 and TRBJ2-5, with D possibly TRBD2 on 6 matching bases. The V gene lost 5 bases and the J gene lost 2 bases, with 18 bases spanning the gap. This CDR3 has 16 residues. Germline assignment: CDR1 SEHNR and CDR2 FQNEAQ (reference sequence). The CDR3 DNA reads as TGTGCCAGCAGCCTGGGTAGCGGAGGAGGACAAGAGACCCAGTACTTC. Protein: CASSLGSGGGQETQYF.

This clonotype was recorded many times. This chain uses TRBV29-1 with TRBJ2-1, with 11 nucleotides matching TRBD2. V was pared by 5 bases and J by 2 bases, with 11 bases of the junction left unmatched. The V gene's germline CDR1 is SQVTM and CDR2 ANQGSEA. CDR3 size: 17 residues. DNA for the CDR3: TGCAGCGTTCGGTCCTCCAATAGCGGGAGGGCCTACAATGAGCAGTTCTTC. Encoded protein: CSVRSSNSGRAYNEQFF.